The 19 T cell receptor beta chains presented below share a single source sample, sequenced in a study of blood T cell repertoires in COVID-19. Sequenced by immunoSEQ multiplex PCR; TCRdb stores in-frame clones only, minus some. Among 140,000 or so clones listed, approximately 88% were seen once. Sequencing was carried out using peripheral blood. All receptors derive from a woman in her 50s with acute or convalescent COVID-19.

The chain combines TRBV3-1 (or the pseudogene TRBV3-2) with TRBJ1-1; 7 bases align to TRBD1. The ends lost 4 bases at V and 6 bases at J; junction bases unmatched: 5. Germline CDR1 reads LGHDT; CDR2 reads YNNKEL (reference sequence). CDR3 length: 13 amino acids. CDR3 residues: CASSLFQGAEAFF. CDR3 bases: TGTGCCAGCAGCCTCTTTCAGGGGGCTGAAGCTTTCTTT.

This chain uses TRBV10-3 with TRBJ1-1; no definite D call. The V end lost 4 bases, the J end lost 0 bases, and 9 bases lay between the germline ends. This CDR3 contains 14 residues. From germline, CDR1 is ENHRY and CDR2 SYGVKD. The CDR3 loop is CAISGGIMNTEAFF. CDR3 nucleotide sequence: TGTGCCATCAGTGGCGGGATAATGAACACTGAAGCTTTCTTT.

This CDR3 is CASSHLSRGTEAFF. The CDR3, as DNA: TGCGCCAGCAGCCATCTATCTAGGGGCACTGAAGCTTTCTTT. V and J are TRBV5-1 and TRBJ1-1, with D perhaps TRBD1 (5 bases). CDR1 is SGHRS, CDR2 YFSETQ, per germline. Trimming removed 4 bases from V and 4 bases from J, with 14 bases in between. The CDR3 consists of 14 residues. The whole variable domain, filled in from reference TRBV5-1 and TRBJ1-1, reads KAGVTQTPRYLIKTRGQQVTLSCSPISGHRSVSWYQQTPGQGLQFLFEYFSETQRNKGNFPGRFSGRQFSNSRSEMNVSTLELGDSALYLCASSHLSRGTEAFFGQGTRLTVV.

The rearrangement joins TRBV25-1 to TRBJ1-1; possibly TRBD1 for D (6 bases). The CDR3 consists of 12 residues. Germline V gives CDR1 MGHDK, CDR2 SYGVNS. Trimming took 4 bases from V and 5 from J, leaving 8 bases between them. The DNA of the CDR3 is TGTGCCAGCAGTGCAGGGGAAACTGAAGCTTTCTTT. Its protein product is CASSAGETEAFF. Supplemented by reference TRBV25-1 and TRBJ1-1, the full variable domain reads EADIYQTPRYLVIGTGKKITLECSQTMGHDKMYWYQQDPGMELHLIHYSYGVNSTEKGDLSSESTVSRIRTEHFPLTLESARPSHTSQYLCASSAGETEAFFGQGTRLTVV.

The chain has TRBV19 and TRBJ1-5; TRBD1 agrees at 7 bases. Germline-derived CDR1 and CDR2 are LNHDA and SQIVND (reference sequence). Germline trimming cut 6 bases from V and 6 bases from J; bases unmatched to any gene: 8. This CDR3 region has 14 residues. In DNA, the CDR3 is TGTGCCAGTAGGCAGACAGGGCTGGGTCAGCCCCAGCATTTT. Residues: CASRQTGLGQPQHF.

The chain has TRBV3-1 (or the pseudogene TRBV3-2) and TRBJ2-1, with a weak D call TRBD1 (6 bases). Germline CDR1 LGHDT, CDR2 YNNKEL (reference sequence). The CDR3 is made up of 18 amino acids. Trimming shortened V by 8 bases and J by 3 bases, and 26 bases separated the two germline ends. CDR3 DNA: TGTGCCAGCTCCAAGGTCCAGGCCCTGGGGGCTTTCTACAATGAGCAGTTCTTC. It codes for CASSKVQALGAFYNEQFF.

This clone was observed a handful of times. This chain connects TRBV7-9 to TRBJ2-1; 9 positions agree with TRBD1. With V trimmed by 5 bases and J by 3 bases, 5 bases remained unmatched. The CDR3 sequence is 15 residues long. Looked up from germline, CDR1 is SEHNR and CDR2 is FQNEAQ (reference sequence). The CDR3 bases are TGTGCCAGCAGCCGGACAGGGGAACTCTACAATGAGCAGTTCTTC. It is translated as CASSRTGELYNEQFF.

This chain uses TRBV11-2 with TRBJ2-4, with D unclear. The germline CDR1 and CDR2 sequences are SGHAT and FQNNGV. The CDR3 sequence is 13 residues long. Trimming left V 0 bases short and J 13 bases short, with 13 bases between. The CDR3 here is CASSLEAWSEQYF. CDR3 DNA sequence: TGTGCCAGCAGCTTAGAAGCCTGGAGCGAACAGTACTTC.

The CDR3 DNA is TGTGCCAGCAGTCCAAGCGGCAGGGCAGGGGTCGACAATCAGCCCCAGCATTTT. As protein: CASSPSGRAGVDNQPQHF. The chain employs TRBV6-6 and TRBJ1-5; maybe TRBD1 (6 bases). V lost 5 bases to trimming and J lost 3 bases, with 23 bases between them. This CDR3 has 18 residues. The germline gives CDR1 MNHNY, CDR2 SVGAGI (reference sequence).

The rearrangement joins TRBV7-9 to TRBJ1-1, with 9 bases identical to TRBD1. Germline loops: CDR1 SEHNR, CDR2 FQNEAQ (reference sequence). V was pared by 3 bases and J by 1 base, with 3 bases of the junction left unmatched. The CDR3 loop spans 15 amino acids. The CDR3, as DNA: TGTGCCAGCAGCTTGACAGGGGGAACGAACACTGAAGCTTTCTTT. It encodes CASSLTGGTNTEAFF.

The rearrangement joins TRBV28 to TRBJ1-2; 7 bases are shared with TRBD1. The germline V gene encodes CDR1 MDHEN and CDR2 SYDVKM. The ends lost 8 bases at V and 2 bases at J; junction bases unmatched: 8. The CDR3 sequence is 14 residues long. The CDR3 region has the DNA TGTGCCAGCCGGCCCTCGACAGGGAACTATGGCTACACCTTC. Residues: CASRPSTGNYGYTF.

The rearrangement uses TRBV7-3 and TRBJ2-3; D is unresolved. Trimming removed 6 bases from V and 5 bases from J, with 12 bases in between. The CDR3 consists of 13 residues. Germline V gene data show CDR1 as SGHTA and CDR2 as FQGTGA. The CDR3 region is CASSHSQVDTQYF. CDR3 coding DNA: TGTGCCAGCAGTCACAGCCAGGTAGATACGCAGTATTTT. Looking up the rest from reference TRBV7-3 and TRBJ2-3 gives the full variable domain: GAGVSQTPSNKVTEKGKYVELRCDPISGHTALYWYRQSLGQGPEFLIYFQGTGAADDSGLPNDRFFAVRPEGSVSTLKIQRTERGDSAVYLCASSHSQVDTQYFGPGTRLTVL.

This clone was detected only once. This rearrangement joins TRBV5-1 to TRBJ1-1; unclear D gene. The CDR3 loop spans 13 amino acids. The V gene lost 4 bases and the J gene lost 6 bases, with 13 bases spanning the gap. Germline CDR1 SGHRS, CDR2 YFSETQ. The CDR3 coding sequence is TGCGCCAGCAGCCCCGCCTATAGCGCTGAAGCTTTCTTT. It yields the protein CASSPAYSAEAFF.

The chain links TRBV18 to TRBJ2-1, with D perhaps matching TRBD2 (5 bases). Germline assignment: CDR1 KGHSH and CDR2 LQKENI. V lost 5 bases to trimming and J lost 10 bases, with 9 bases between them. The CDR3 is made up of 11 amino acids. The DNA of the CDR3 is TGTGCCAGCTCATCCGACTACGAGCAGTTCTTC. Translation gives CASSSDYEQFF.

This chain uses TRBV30 with TRBJ1-2; TRBD1 might be the D (6 bases). The germline V gene has CDR1 GTSNPN and CDR2 SVGIG (reference sequence). This CDR3 is built from 13 residues. V was clipped by 5 bases and J by 5 bases, with 15 bases between them. The CDR3 nucleotides read TGTGCCTGGGTGGCCGGGACACCATATGGCTACACCTTC. This gives the protein CAWVAGTPYGYTF.

The chain combines TRBV25-1 with TRBJ1-6; D not resolved. Germline V gene lookup returns CDR1 MGHDK and CDR2 SYGVNS. There are 13 residues in the CDR3. Trimming cost V 6 bases and J 3 bases, with 6 bases left between them. The CDR3 sequence is CASRPDYNSPLHF. CDR3 DNA sequence: TGTGCCAGCAGGCCAGACTATAATTCACCCCTCCACTTT.

The chain couples TRBV7-3 to TRBJ2-3; TRBD2 matches 7 bases. Looked up from germline, CDR1 is SGHTA and CDR2 is FQGTGA. This CDR3 region has 15 residues. J lost 4 bases, V lost 5 bases, and 9 bases had no gene match. CDR3 DNA: TGTGCCAGCAGCCGGTCAGCGGGATCCCCAGATACGCAGTATTTT. Protein product: CASSRSAGSPDTQYF.

The rearrangement joins TRBV7-9 to TRBJ2-1; 7 bases fit TRBD2. Germline V gene lookup returns CDR1 SEHNR and CDR2 FQNEAQ (reference sequence). V was clipped by 0 bases and J by 4 bases; unmatched bases: 6. The CDR3 runs to 16 residues. The CDR3 sequence is CASSLAGGILYNEQFF. The CDR3 DNA follows: TGTGCCAGCAGCTTAGCGGGGGGGATTTTATACAATGAGCAGTTCTTC.

The chain is built from TRBV14 and TRBJ2-7; 15 bases are a match to TRBD2. This CDR3 has 17 residues. From germline, CDR1 is SGHDN and CDR2 FVKESK. V was clipped by 1 base and J by 9 bases; unmatched bases: 10. The CDR3 DNA follows: TGTGCCAGCAGCCAAGGGACTAGCGGGAGGGCCGGAGTGGTGCAGTACTTC. Encoded protein: CASSQGTSGRAGVVQYF.